This record concerns one TCR beta chain sequence. The data were obtained in a study of control samples from healthy donors and cancer patients. Assay: immunoSEQ multiplex PCR; the TCRdb copy retains only in-frame clones and omits some. The repertoire holds around 200,000 clones, with approximately 92% as singletons. J was trimmed by 2 bases and V by 4 bases; bases with no gene match: 7. The CDR3 loop spans 17 amino acids. Germline loops: CDR1 LGHDT, CDR2 YNNKEL (reference sequence). What was sequenced was blood. The chain is built from TRBV3-1 (or the pseudogene TRBV3-2) and TRBJ2-3; 12 bases are shared with TRBD2. The receptor comes from a man between 18 and 35 years old in good health. The CDR3 DNA follows: TGTGCCAGCAGCCTCCAGGGACTAGCGGGCTTCACAGATACGCAGTATTTT. Protein: CASSLQGLAGFTDTQYF.